Shown below are 27 T cell receptor beta chains from a single sample sequenced in a study of vaccination effects on CD4 cells after COVID-19. Their target antigens are unknown. Sequencing was performed with immunoSEQ multiplex PCR; in TCRdb, only in-frame clones are kept and a portion is missing. The sample shows under 80,000 clones, 73% of them seen only once. Sequencing was preceded by expansion of antigen-specific CD4+ T cells with viral peptide pools in the ViraFEST assay. The culture ran for roughly ten days before CD4+ T cells were isolated. The infection with SARS-CoV-2 (confirmed by PCR) occurred in this person between March and December 2020. The sequenced sample was CD4+ T cells from PBMCs cultured with HIV peptides, obtained before COVID-19 vaccination. Subset defined: HIV-1 Nef peptide pool negative control/reference culture. The receptors derive from a human donor who had a prior SARS-CoV-2 infection.

V is TRBV6-6 and J is TRBJ2-7, with D possibly TRBD1 on 5 matching bases. There are 12 residues in the CDR3. From germline, CDR1 is MNHNY and CDR2 SVGAGI (reference sequence). V was pared by 6 bases and J by 4 bases, with 10 bases between. CDR3 region: CASSTPGYEQYF. DNA of the CDR3: TGTGCCAGCAGCACACCAGGGTACGAGCAGTACTTC.

Here the CDR3 DNA reads TGTGCCAGCAGCTTGGTCTTTTATTCTGGAAACACCATATATTTT. Translating it yields CASSLVFYSGNTIYF. This chain links TRBV5-5 with TRBJ1-3, with unresolved D. This CDR3 has 15 residues. Germline V gene sequence: CDR1 SGHKS, CDR2 YYEKEE (reference sequence). V lost 0 bases to trimming and J lost 1 base, with 8 bases between them.

The V and J genes are TRBV7-9 and TRBJ2-1; D gene unclear. Germline V gene data show CDR1 as SEHNR and CDR2 as FQNEAQ (reference sequence). The CDR3 contains 14 residues. Trimming shortened V by 1 base and J by 4 bases, and 8 bases separated the two germline ends. The CDR3: CASSLGQLYNEQFF. The CDR3 nucleotides are TGTGCCAGCAGCTTAGGGCAGCTTTACAATGAGCAGTTCTTC.

CDR3 DNA: TGTGCCAGCAGCTCAGCAGCGGGGGGCCTGGAGACCCAGTACTTC. It codes for CASSSAAGGLETQYF. V is TRBV7-6 and J is TRBJ2-5, with 9 bases that match TRBD2. This CDR3 spans 15 amino acids. Looked up from germline, CDR1 is SGHVS and CDR2 is FNYEAQ. V gave up 4 bases and J gave up 5 bases; unmatched junction bases: 8.

The chain carries TRBV5-1 and TRBJ2-1; D gene unclear. Looked up from germline, CDR1 is SGHRS and CDR2 is YFSETQ. V was pared by 5 bases and J by 0 bases, with 9 bases between. This CDR3 comprises 14 residues. This CDR3 reads CASRVSSSYNEQFF. DNA of the CDR3: TGCGCCAGCAGGGTCTCAAGCTCCTACAATGAGCAGTTCTTC. Together with reference TRBV5-1 and TRBJ2-1, the CDR3 gives the full variable domain: KAGVTQTPRYLIKTRGQQVTLSCSPISGHRSVSWYQQTPGQGLQFLFEYFSETQRNKGNFPGRFSGRQFSNSRSEMNVSTLELGDSALYLCASRVSSSYNEQFFGPGTRLTVL.

This clone was counted a few times. The genes are TRBV7-9 and TRBJ2-3; 8 bases line up with TRBD2. This CDR3 is 16 amino acids long. J lost 4 bases, V lost 5 bases, and 11 bases had no gene match. CDR1 SEHNR and CDR2 FQNEAQ come from the germline V gene (reference sequence). The CDR3 protein is CASSQPPGGPADTQYF. The CDR3 DNA is TGTGCCAGCAGCCAACCACCGGGGGGGCCGGCAGATACGCAGTATTTT.

The CDR3 nucleotides are TGTGCCAGCACGAGTTATGTTGGCACTGAAGCTTTCTTT. This gives the protein CASTSYVGTEAFF. This chain links TRBV2 with TRBJ1-1; D uncertain. V was clipped by 7 bases and J by 4 bases, with 13 bases between them. The V gene's germline CDR1 is SNHLY and CDR2 FYNNEI. The CDR3 has 13 residues.

The V call is TRBV10-2, the J call TRBJ1-6; D call uncertain. Germline V gene data show CDR1 as WSHSY and CDR2 as SAAADI. Trimming took 1 base from V and 1 from J, leaving 11 bases between them. The CDR3 loop spans 17 amino acids. The CDR3 coding sequence is TGCGCCAGCAGTGAGTACTGGGGTGGATCCTATAATTCACCCCTCCACTTT. Protein: CASSEYWGGSYNSPLHF.

A remark on this clone: A read error may account for a junction end that differs from germline. V and J are TRBV7-7 and TRBJ2-7; 8 bases fit TRBD2. This CDR3 is built from 15 residues. The germline CDR1 and CDR2 sequences are SSHAT and FNYEAQ (reference sequence). The CDR3 protein is CASSPLRQGTSEQYF. Here the CDR3 DNA reads TGTGCTAGCAGCCCCCTAAGGCAGGGGACTAGCGAGCAGTACTTC.

The J gene is TRBJ2-1, the V gene TRBV6-2 or TRBV6-3; 7 bases map to TRBD1. Germline V gene sequence: CDR1 MNHEY, CDR2 SVGEGT. The trim removed 0 bases at V and 13 bases at J, leaving 15 bases unmatched. The CDR3 totals 16 residues. DNA of the CDR3: TGTGCCAGCAGTTACTCGATTGGGACAGTCTCCCCCGTTCAGTTCTTC. Translated, it gives CASSYSIGTVSPVQFF.

This clone came up once. This sequence joins TRBV3-1 (or the pseudogene TRBV3-2) and TRBJ2-1; D is undetermined. From germline, CDR1 is LGHDT and CDR2 YNNKEL (reference sequence). The CDR3 covers 11 residues. Trimming removed 8 bases from V and 2 bases from J, with 4 bases in between. CDR3 sequence: CASGAYNEQFF. The CDR3 coding sequence is TGTGCCAGCGGGGCCTACAATGAGCAGTTCTTC.

V gene TRBV5-8 combines with J gene TRBJ1-6, with 7 bases fitting TRBD1. J was trimmed by 10 bases and V by 4 bases; bases with no gene match: 5. The CDR3 totals 13 residues. Germline-derived CDR1 and CDR2 are SGHTS and YDEGEE. CDR3 residues: CASSRTGESPLHF. In nucleotides, the CDR3 is TGTGCCAGCAGCAGAACAGGGGAATCACCCCTCCACTTT. Drawing the rest from reference TRBV5-8 and TRBJ1-6, the complete variable domain is EAGVTQSPTHLIKTRGQQATLRCSPISGHTSVYWYQQALGLGLQFLLWYDEGEERNRGNFPPRFSGRQFPNYSSELNVNALELEDSALYLCASSRTGESPLHFGNGTRLTVT.

In its sample, this clone was seen once. The rearrangement uses TRBV3-1 (or the pseudogene TRBV3-2) and TRBJ1-5; 9 positions match TRBD1. V dropped 1 base and J dropped 6; count of bases not matched to a gene: 4. The length of the CDR3 is 15 residues. Germline V gene data show CDR1 as LGHDT and CDR2 as YNNKEL (reference sequence). The CDR3 region has the DNA TGTGCCAGCAGCCAAGGGGACAGGGAGGTTCAGCCCCAGCATTTT. This translates into CASSQGDREVQPQHF.

V gene TRBV14 combines with J gene TRBJ2-1; D gene ambiguous. This CDR3 region has 14 residues. V lost 0 bases and J 6 bases, leaving 9 bases between the germline ends. Germline-derived CDR1 and CDR2 are SGHDN and FVKESK. Here the CDR3 reads CASSQEPVGNEQFF. Written as DNA, the CDR3 is TGTGCCAGCAGCCAAGAGCCGGTGGGCAATGAGCAGTTCTTC.

This clone was counted a few times. For the CDR3, the DNA is TGTGCCAGCAGTAAAAGACAGGGGGGCGACGAGCAGTACTTC. Its protein is CASSKRQGGDEQYF. V is TRBV27 and J is TRBJ2-7, with 9 bases fitting TRBD1. Trimming at V came to 5 bases and at J to 5 bases, leaving 7 bases not matched to a gene. This CDR3 has 14 amino acids. Germline lookup yields CDR1 MNHEY and CDR2 SMNVEV (reference sequence).

V usage is TRBV29-1 and J usage is TRBJ2-3, with 10 bases matching TRBD2. CDR1 and CDR2 (germline): SQVTM, ANQGSEA. The CDR3 runs 15 residues. V lost 4 bases to trimming and J lost 12 bases; unmatched junction nucleotides: 16. CDR3 protein: CSVAGAGGTSSGQYF. The CDR3 nucleotides read TGCAGCGTTGCGGGAGCGGGAGGGACATCGTCAGGACAGTATTTT.

The sample holds a few counts of this clone. This chain links TRBV5-4 with TRBJ2-2; weak D call: TRBD1 (5 bases). Germline assignment: CDR1 SGHNT and CDR2 YYREEE (reference sequence). The CDR3 runs 14 residues. With 4 bases removed from V and 6 bases from J, the gap between germline ends came to 13 bases. CDR3 protein: CASSKGRVAGELFF. CDR3 nucleotide sequence: TGTGCCAGCAGCAAGGGCAGGGTCGCCGGGGAGCTGTTTTTT.

The CDR3 is CAWRFQNTEAFF. The CDR3 nucleotides are TGTGCCTGGAGATTTCAGAACACTGAAGCTTTCTTT. The chain couples TRBV30 to TRBJ1-1; D unclear. Germline lookup yields CDR1 GTSNPN and CDR2 SVGIG (reference sequence). V lost 3 bases and J lost 1, with 6 bases in between. This CDR3 has 12 amino acids.

This chain links TRBV3-1 (or the pseudogene TRBV3-2) with TRBJ1-2, with D perhaps TRBD1 (5 bases). In germline, CDR1 is LGHDT, CDR2 YNNKEL (reference sequence). The CDR3 has 15 residues. V was trimmed by 1 base and J by 4 bases, leaving 13 bases between them. CDR3 sequence (DNA): TGTGCCAGCAGCCAAGGGGGCCGCGGAATCTATGGCTACACCTTC. This translates into CASSQGGRGIYGYTF.

V is TRBV29-1 and J is TRBJ2-3; the match to TRBD2 covers 13 bases. The CDR3 covers 15 residues. Looked up from germline, CDR1 is SQVTM and CDR2 is ANQGSEA. The trim removed 6 bases at V and 7 bases at J, leaving 10 bases unmatched. The CDR3 DNA reads as TGCAGCGTAACTAGCGGGGGGGCTAATACGAATACGCAGTATTTT. Protein sequence: CSVTSGGANTNTQYF.

The CDR3 DNA follows: TGTGCCAGCAGCCCCCAATCGGGACAGGGGAACGGGGAGCTGTTTTTT. Residues: CASSPQSGQGNGELFF. The rearrangement uses TRBV11-3 and TRBJ2-2; 10 bases are a match to TRBD1. V gave up 5 bases and J gave up 7 bases; unmatched junction bases: 10. This CDR3 comprises 16 residues. From germline, CDR1 is SGHNT and CDR2 YENEEA.

The chain carries TRBV30 and TRBJ1-2; D remains unclear. V was shortened by 3 bases and J by 5 bases, with 19 bases between the two germline ends. Looked up from germline, CDR1 is GTSNPN and CDR2 is SVGIG (reference sequence). The CDR3 covers 15 residues. This CDR3 reads CAWRVAENRLYGYTF. CDR3 nucleotide sequence: TGTGCCTGGAGGGTCGCTGAGAACCGGTTATATGGCTACACCTTC.

The genes are TRBV15 and TRBJ2-1, with D uncertain. The CDR3 has 16 residues. Germline CDR1 and CDR2: LNHNV and YYDKDF (reference sequence). Trimming took off 1 base at V and 0 bases at J, with 10 bases between the two ends. The CDR3 loop is CATSRGRGISYNEQFF. The DNA of the CDR3 is TGTGCCACCAGCAGAGGTCGCGGTATCTCCTACAATGAGCAGTTCTTC.

The chain recombines TRBV9 with TRBJ1-1, with a tentative D call TRBD1 (6 bases). The CDR3 sequence is 15 residues long. CDR1 and CDR2 (germline): SGDLS, YYNGEE. V dropped 0 bases and J dropped 5 bases, with 14 bases sitting between them. The CDR3 DNA sequence: TGTGCCAGCAGCGTAGTACGGGGGGCTGGTACTGAAGCTTTCTTT. Translated, it gives CASSVVRGAGTEAFF.

The chain employs TRBV3-1 (or the pseudogene TRBV3-2) and TRBJ1-1; TRBD1 agrees at 7 bases. Germline values: CDR1 LGHDT, CDR2 YNNKEL (reference sequence). The CDR3 runs to 15 residues. V dropped 4 bases and J dropped 10; count of bases not matched to a gene: 15. The CDR3 loop is CASSPLDREGLGAFF. CDR3 nucleotide sequence: TGTGCCAGCAGCCCCCTTGACAGGGAAGGACTAGGAGCTTTCTTT.

V is TRBV3-1 (or the pseudogene TRBV3-2) and J is TRBJ1-1; possible D gene TRBD1, 6 bases. Trimming took 1 base from V and 7 from J, leaving 13 bases between them. Germline V gene lookup returns CDR1 LGHDT and CDR2 YNNKEL (reference sequence). CDR3 length: 14 amino acids. CDR3 sequence (DNA): TGTGCCAGCAGCCAAGCCGGGACGACAGGTGAAGCTTTCTTT. Translation gives CASSQAGTTGEAFF.

In this sample, this clone turned up once. This rearrangement joins TRBV6-1 to TRBJ2-1; the D gene is possibly TRBD1 (6 bases). V dropped 2 bases and J dropped 2 bases, with 10 bases sitting between them. The germline CDR1 and CDR2 sequences are MNHNS and SASEGT. CDR3 length: 15 amino acids. The CDR3 DNA reads as TGTGCCAGCAGTGAATGGGACATTACCTACAATGAGCAGTTCTTC. Protein: CASSEWDITYNEQFF.